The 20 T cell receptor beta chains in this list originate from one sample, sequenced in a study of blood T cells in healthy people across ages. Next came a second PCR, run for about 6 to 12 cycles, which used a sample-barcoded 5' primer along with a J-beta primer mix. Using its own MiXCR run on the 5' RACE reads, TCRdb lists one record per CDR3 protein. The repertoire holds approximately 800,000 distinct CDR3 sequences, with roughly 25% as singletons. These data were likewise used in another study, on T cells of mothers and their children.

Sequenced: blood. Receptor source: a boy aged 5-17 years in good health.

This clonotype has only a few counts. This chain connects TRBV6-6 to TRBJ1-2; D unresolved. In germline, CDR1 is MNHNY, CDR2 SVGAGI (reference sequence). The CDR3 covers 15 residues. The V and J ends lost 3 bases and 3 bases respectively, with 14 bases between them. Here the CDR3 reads CASSYLRSEDYGYTF. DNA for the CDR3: TGTGCCAGCAGTTATCTCCGCAGCGAAGACTATGGCTACACCTTC.

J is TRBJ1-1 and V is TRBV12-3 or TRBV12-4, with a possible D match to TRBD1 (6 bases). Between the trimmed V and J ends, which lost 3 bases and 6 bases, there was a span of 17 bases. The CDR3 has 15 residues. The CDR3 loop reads CASSFRLAGTPEAFF. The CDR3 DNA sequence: TGTGCCAGCAGTTTCCGTTTAGCTGGGACACCTGAAGCTTTCTTT.

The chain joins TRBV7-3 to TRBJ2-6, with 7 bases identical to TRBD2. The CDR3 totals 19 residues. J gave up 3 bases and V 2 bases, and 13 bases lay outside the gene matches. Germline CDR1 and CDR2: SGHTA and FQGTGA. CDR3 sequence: CASSLLGGTLGFGANVLTF. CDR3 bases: TGTGCCAGCAGCTTACTGGGGGGGACGTTAGGGTTTGGGGCCAACGTCCTGACTTTC.

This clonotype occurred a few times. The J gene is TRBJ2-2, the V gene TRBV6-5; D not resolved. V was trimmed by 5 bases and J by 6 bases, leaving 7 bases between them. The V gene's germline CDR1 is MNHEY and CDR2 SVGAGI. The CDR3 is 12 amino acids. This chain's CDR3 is CASSTSPGELFF. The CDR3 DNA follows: TGTGCCAGCAGTACAAGTCCCGGGGAGCTGTTTTTT.

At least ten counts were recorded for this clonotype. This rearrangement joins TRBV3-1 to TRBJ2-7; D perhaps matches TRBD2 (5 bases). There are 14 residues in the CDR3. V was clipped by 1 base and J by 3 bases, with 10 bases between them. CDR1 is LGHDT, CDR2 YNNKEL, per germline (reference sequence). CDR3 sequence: CASSQVGIDYEQYF. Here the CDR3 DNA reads TGTGCCAGCAGCCAAGTCGGGATTGACTACGAGCAGTACTTC.

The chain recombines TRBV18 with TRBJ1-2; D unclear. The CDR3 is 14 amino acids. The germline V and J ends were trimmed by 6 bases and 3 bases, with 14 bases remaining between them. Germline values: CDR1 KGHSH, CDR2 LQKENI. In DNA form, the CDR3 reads TGTGCCAGCTCGTCGGCTGACGCTTACTATGGCTACACCTTC. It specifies CASSSADAYYGYTF.

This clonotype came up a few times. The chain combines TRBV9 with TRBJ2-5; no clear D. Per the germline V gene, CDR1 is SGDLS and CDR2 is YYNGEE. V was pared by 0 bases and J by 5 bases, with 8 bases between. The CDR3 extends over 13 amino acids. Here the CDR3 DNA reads TGTGCCAGCAGCGTAGAGGGTGGGGAGACCCAGTACTTC. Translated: CASSVEGGETQYF.

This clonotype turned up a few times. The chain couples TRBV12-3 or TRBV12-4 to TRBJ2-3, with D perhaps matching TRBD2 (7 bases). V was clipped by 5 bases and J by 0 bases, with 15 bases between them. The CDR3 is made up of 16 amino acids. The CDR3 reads CASSLKGGPSTDTQYF. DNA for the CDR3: TGTGCCAGCAGTCTCAAGGGGGGGCCGAGCACAGATACGCAGTATTTT.

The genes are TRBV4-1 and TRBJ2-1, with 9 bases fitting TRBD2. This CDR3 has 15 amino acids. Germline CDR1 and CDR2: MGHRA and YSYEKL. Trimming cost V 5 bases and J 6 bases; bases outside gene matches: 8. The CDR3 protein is CASSGGAGGPNEQFF. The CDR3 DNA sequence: TGCGCCAGCAGCGGCGGAGCGGGGGGCCCCAATGAGCAGTTCTTC.

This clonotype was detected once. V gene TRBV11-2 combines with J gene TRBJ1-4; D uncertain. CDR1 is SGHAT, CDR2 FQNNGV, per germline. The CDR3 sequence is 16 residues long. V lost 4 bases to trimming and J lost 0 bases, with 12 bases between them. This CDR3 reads CASSSSLVATNEKLFF. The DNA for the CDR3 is TGTGCCAGCAGCTCCTCTTTGGTTGCAACTAATGAAAAACTGTTTTTT.

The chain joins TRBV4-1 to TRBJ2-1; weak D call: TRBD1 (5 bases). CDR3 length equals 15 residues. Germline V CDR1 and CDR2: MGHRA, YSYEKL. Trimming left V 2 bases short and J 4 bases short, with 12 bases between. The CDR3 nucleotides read TGCGCCAGCAGCCAACCAGACAGACCATACAATGAGCAGTTCTTC. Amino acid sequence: CASSQPDRPYNEQFF.

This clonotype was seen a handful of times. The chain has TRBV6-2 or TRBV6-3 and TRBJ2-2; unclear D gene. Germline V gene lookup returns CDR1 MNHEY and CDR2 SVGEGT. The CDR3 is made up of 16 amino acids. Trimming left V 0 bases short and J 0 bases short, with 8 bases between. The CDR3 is CASSYSNQANTGELFF. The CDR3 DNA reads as TGTGCCAGCAGTTACTCGAATCAAGCGAACACCGGGGAGCTGTTTTTT.

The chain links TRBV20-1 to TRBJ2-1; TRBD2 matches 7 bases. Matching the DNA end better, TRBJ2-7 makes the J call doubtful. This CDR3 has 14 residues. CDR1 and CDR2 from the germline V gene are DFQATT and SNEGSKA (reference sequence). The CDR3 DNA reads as TGCAGTGTTCCGCGGGGGTCCTCCTCCTACGAGCAGTACTTC. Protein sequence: CSVPRGSSSYEQYF.

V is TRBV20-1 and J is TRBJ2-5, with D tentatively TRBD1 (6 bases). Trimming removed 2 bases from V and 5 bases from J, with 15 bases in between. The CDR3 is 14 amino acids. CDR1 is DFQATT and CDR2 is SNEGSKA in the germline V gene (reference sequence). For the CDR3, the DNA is TGCAGTGCTAGAACTCCGGGACAAAGGGAGACCCAGTACTTC. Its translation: CSARTPGQRETQYF.

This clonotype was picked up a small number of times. The CDR3 DNA reads as TGTGCCAGCAGCCCCCTCCGGGGTAGCGGACAAGAGACCCAGTACTTC. Protein: CASSPLRGSGQETQYF. This chain links TRBV7-2 with TRBJ2-5, with D maybe TRBD2 (6 bases). This CDR3 spans 16 amino acids. V was trimmed by 5 bases and J by 2 bases, leaving 18 bases between them. Looked up from germline, CDR1 is SGHTA and CDR2 is FQGNSA.

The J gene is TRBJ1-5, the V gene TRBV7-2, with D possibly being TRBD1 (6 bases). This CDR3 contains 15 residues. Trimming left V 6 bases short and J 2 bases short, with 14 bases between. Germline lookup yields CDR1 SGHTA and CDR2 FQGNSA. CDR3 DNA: TGTGCCAGCAGGTCCACAGGGTCGGGCAATCAGCCCCAGCATTTT. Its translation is CASRSTGSGNQPQHF.

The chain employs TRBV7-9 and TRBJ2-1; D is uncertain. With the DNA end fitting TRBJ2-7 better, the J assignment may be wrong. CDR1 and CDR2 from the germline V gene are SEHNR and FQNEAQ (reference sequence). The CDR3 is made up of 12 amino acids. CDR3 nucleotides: TGTGCCAGCAGCTCGTCCCTCTACGAGCAGTACTTC. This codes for CASSSSLYEQYF.

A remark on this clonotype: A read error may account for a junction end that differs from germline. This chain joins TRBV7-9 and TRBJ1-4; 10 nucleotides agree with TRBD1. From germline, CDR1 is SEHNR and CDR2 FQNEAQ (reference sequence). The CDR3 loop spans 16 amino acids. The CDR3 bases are TGTGCCGGCAGCCCGGGACAGGGGCTTACTAATGAAAAACTGTTTTTT. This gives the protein CAGSPGQGLTNEKLFF. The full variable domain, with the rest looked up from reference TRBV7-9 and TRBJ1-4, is DTGVSQNPRHKITKRGQNVTFRCDPISEHNRLYWYRQTLGQGPEFLTYFQNEAQLEKSRLLSDRFSAERPKGSFSTLEIQRTEQGDSAMYLCAGSPGQGLTNEKLFFGSGTQLSVL.

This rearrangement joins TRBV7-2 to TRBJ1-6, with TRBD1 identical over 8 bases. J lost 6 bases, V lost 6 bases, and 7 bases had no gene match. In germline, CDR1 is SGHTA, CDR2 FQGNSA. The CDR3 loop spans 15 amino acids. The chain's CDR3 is CASSYRTGTNSPLHF. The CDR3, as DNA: TGTGCCAGCAGTTACCGGACAGGGACTAATTCACCCCTCCACTTT. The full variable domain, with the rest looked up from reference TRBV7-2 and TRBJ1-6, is GAGVSQSPSNKVTEKGKDVELRCDPISGHTALYWYRQSLGQGLEFLIYFQGNSAPDKSGLPSDRFSAERTGGSVSTLTIQRTQQEDSAVYLCASSYRTGTNSPLHFGNGTRLTVT.

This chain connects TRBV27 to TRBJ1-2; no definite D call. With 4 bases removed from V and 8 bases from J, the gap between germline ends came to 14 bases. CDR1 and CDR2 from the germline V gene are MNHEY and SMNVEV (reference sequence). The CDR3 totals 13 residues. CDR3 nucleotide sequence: TGTGCCAGCAGTTACCGGGGAGGGAACGGCTACACCTTC. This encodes CASSYRGGNGYTF.